The rows below give T cell receptor beta chains drawn from one sample of a study of beta chain features in type 1 diabetes. Profiling relied on immunoSEQ multiplex PCR, and the TCRdb table lists in-frame clones only, not all of them. The repertoire holds 250,000 to 350,000 clones, with over 11% as singletons. The sample comprised naive CD4+ T cells from blood. Receptor source: a man aged 30 to 45 with type 1 diabetes. CDR3s include the opening cysteine and the closing phenylalanine or tryptophan. A D gene is named only where the DNA matches it firmly. Not every row has a clone size; where given, it reads once, few, many or a size class.

J,V,D,size,CDR3,DNA
TRBJ2-5,TRBV5-5,-,-,CASSLRRDGPYQETQYF,TGTGCCAGCAGCTTACGGCGGGATGGTCCCTACCAAGAGACCCAGTACTTC
TRBJ2-1,TRBV9,-,-,CASSVLVGEQFF,TGTGCCAGCAGCGTCTTAGTGGGCGAGCAGTTCTTC
TRBJ2-1,TRBV5-6,-,-,CASSLGRDEQFF,TGTGCCAGCAGCTTAGGGCGGGATGAGCAGTTCTTC
TRBJ2-7,TRBV18,TRBD1,few,CASSPTGGYEQYF,TGTGCCAGCTCACCTACAGGGGGCTACGAGCAGTACTTC
TRBJ2-7,TRBV5-4,TRBD1,-,CASSLDRSSYEQYF,TGTGCCAGCAGCCTGGACAGGAGCTCCTACGAGCAGTACTTC
TRBJ1-2,TRBV28,TRBD1,-,CASSVDRGHGYTF,TGTGCCAGCAGTGTGGACAGGGGTCATGGCTACACCTTC
TRBJ1-5,TRBV18,-,-,CASSWSGGLSNQPQHF,TGTGCCAGCTCTTGGTCCGGGGGGCTAAGCAATCAGCCCCAGCATTTT
TRBJ2-1,TRBV7-9,-,few,CASSQTSGSNEQFF,TGTGCCAGCAGCCAGACTAGTGGTAGCAATGAGCAGTTCTTC
TRBJ1-1,TRBV6-1,-,-,CASSEVGRNTEAFF,TGTGCCAGCAGTGAGGTAGGGAGGAACACTGAAGCTTTCTTT
TRBJ2-1,TRBV14,TRBD2,few,CASSQDLGGRYNEQFF,TGTGCCAGCAGCCAAGATTTGGGCGGGAGGTACAATGAGCAGTTCTTC
TRBJ2-1,TRBV5-1,-,-,CASSLGGAGYNEQFF,TGCGCCAGCAGTTTAGGCGGGGCGGGATACAATGAGCAGTTCTTC
TRBJ1-4,TRBV5-1,TRBD1,few,CASSLDRGSEKLFF,TGCGCCAGCAGCTTGGACAGGGGATCTGAAAAACTGTTTTTT
TRBJ2-7,TRBV4-2,TRBD1,-,CASSQEGRGRYEQYF,TGTGCCAGCAGCCAAGAAGGCAGGGGGCGGTACGAGCAGTACTTC
TRBJ2-1,TRBV9,TRBD2,-,CASSVRLLAGGGPYNEQFF,TGTGCCAGCAGCGTTCGGCTGCTAGCGGGGGGCGGGCCATACAATGAGCAGTTCTTC
TRBJ2-7,TRBV15,-,-,CATSSQGSSYEQYF,TGTGCCACCAGCAGTCAGGGTAGCTCCTACGAGCAGTACTTC
TRBJ1-1,TRBV7-9,-,-,CASSPTPNTEAFF,TGTGCCAGCAGCCCGACACCGAACACTGAAGCTTTCTTT
TRBJ2-7,TRBV28,TRBD1,-,CASSLPRTGGSEQYF,TGTGCCAGCAGTCTCCCTCGGACAGGGGGAAGCGAGCAGTACTTC
TRBJ2-7,TRBV28,-,-,CATWGEAYEQYF,TGTGCCACCTGGGGCGAGGCCTACGAGCAGTACTTC
TRBJ1-2,TRBV20-1,-,few,CSARDRGDYTF,TGCAGTGCTAGAGACAGGGGAGACTACACCTTC
TRBJ2-5,TRBV7-3,-,-,CASSLSGSGETQYF,TGTGCCAGCAGCTTGTCAGGATCTGGGGAGACCCAGTACTTC
TRBJ2-3,TRBV14,-,few,CASSQRYF,TGTGCCAGCAGCCAACGGTATTTT
TRBJ2-3,TRBV7-9,TRBD2,few,CASSQGVAGGTQYF,TGTGCCAGCAGCCAGGGGGTAGCGGGAGGCACGCAGTATTTT
TRBJ2-2,TRBV2,-,few,CASSEDSVQNTGELFF,TGTGCCAGCAGTGAAGACTCGGTTCAGAACACCGGGGAGCTGTTTTTT
TRBJ2-7,TRBV19,TRBD2,-,CASSDGSTSGRNEQYF,TGTGCCAGTAGCGACGGCTCGACTAGCGGGAGAAACGAGCAGTACTTC
TRBJ1-1,TRBV15,-,few,CATSFGVVAGAFF,TGTGCCACCAGCTTCGGGGTGGTGGCGGGAGCTTTCTTT
TRBJ2-7,TRBV7-2,TRBD2,few,CASSRTGGGVSYEQYF,TGTGCCAGCAGCCGGACGGGAGGGGGGGTCTCCTACGAGCAGTACTTC
TRBJ1-2,TRBV25-1,-,-,CASSESSEGYGYTF,TGTGCCAGCAGTGAATCATCGGAGGGGTATGGCTACACCTTC
TRBJ2-5,TRBV19,-,few,CASSNPGLLSQTQYF,TGTGCCAGTAGTAATCCGGGACTGCTTTCACAGACCCAGTACTTC
TRBJ1-5,TRBV6-6,-,-,CASSYDGQPQHF,TGTGCCAGCAGTTACGACGGGCAGCCCCAGCATTTT
TRBJ2-7,TRBV30,-,few,CAWEGAYEQYF,TGTGCCTGGGAAGGGGCCTACGAGCAGTACTTC
TRBJ2-1,TRBV5-1,-,few,CASSLAYGGISYNEQFF,TGCGCCAGCAGCTTGGCCTACGGCGGGATCTCCTACAATGAGCAGTTCTTC
TRBJ2-5,TRBV7-9,-,-,CASSLGAATRETQYF,TGTGCCAGCAGCTTAGGAGCGGCAACACGAGAGACCCAGTACTTC
TRBJ2-7,TRBV15,TRBD2,-,CATSPMLAGDGNEQYF,TGTGCCACCAGCCCCATGCTAGCGGGAGATGGAAACGAGCAGTACTTC
TRBJ2-5,TRBV15,-,few,CATSRDPLSETQYF,TGTGCCACCAGCAGAGACCCCCTCAGTGAGACCCAGTACTTC
TRBJ2-5,TRBV5-4,TRBD2,few,CASSLRTSGEETQYF,TGTGCCAGCAGCTTAAGAACTAGCGGGGAAGAGACCCAGTACTTC
TRBJ1-2,TRBV6-6,-,few,CASSGDRDYGYTF,TGTGCCAGCAGTGGCGACAGAGACTATGGCTACACCTTC
TRBJ1-3,TRBV25-1,-,-,CASSETGWDWGSGNTIYF,TGTGCCAGCAGTGAAACGGGATGGGACTGGGGCTCTGGAAACACCATATATTTT
TRBJ2-2,TRBV15,TRBD2,-,CATTRTSGRADTGELFF,TGTGCCACCACCCGGACTAGCGGGAGGGCGGACACCGGGGAGCTGTTTTTT
TRBJ2-5,TRBV27,-,-,CASSLIGHKRIETQYF,TGTGCCAGCAGTTTAATTGGACACAAGAGGATAGAGACCCAGTACTTC
TRBJ2-3,TRBV7-2,TRBD2,-,CASSYTRTSRSTDTQYF,TGTGCCAGCAGCTACACTAGGACTAGCCGTAGCACAGATACGCAGTATTTT
TRBJ2-3,TRBV4-2,TRBD2,-,CASSQDRSGRAFFVQYF,TGTGCCAGCAGCCAAGATCGTAGCGGGAGGGCATTCTTTGTGCAGTATTTT
TRBJ2-5,TRBV7-8,TRBD1,-,CASSFLDQGAGETQYF,TGTGCCAGCAGCTTCCTGGACCAGGGGGCAGGGGAGACCCAGTACTTC
TRBJ2-1,TRBV5-1,TRBD1,few,CASSSRWTGPTGEQFF,TGCGCCAGCAGCTCCCGGTGGACAGGGCCCACCGGTGAGCAGTTCTTC
TRBJ2-7,TRBV6-5,TRBD1,-,CASSYSSGQGGNEQYF,TGTGCCAGCAGTTACTCGTCGGGACAGGGTGGTAACGAGCAGTACTTC
TRBJ2-1,TRBV19,TRBD1,few,CASSRQGQAYNEQFF,TGTGCCAGTAGCAGACAGGGTCAGGCCTACAATGAGCAGTTCTTC
TRBJ1-2,TRBV18,TRBD1,-,CASSPAPGQGYGYTF,TGTGCCAGCTCACCCGCACCGGGACAGGGCTATGGCTACACCTTC
TRBJ2-7,TRBV9,TRBD1,-,CASSLGQVAREQYF,TGTGCCAGCAGCCTCGGACAGGTCGCTCGTGAGCAGTACTTC
TRBJ2-3,TRBV7-9,-,few,CASSLGLAESTDTQYF,TGTGCCAGCAGCTTAGGACTGGCGGAGAGCACAGATACGCAGTATTTT
TRBJ1-1,TRBV20-1,-,few,CSARDKLNAFF,TGCAGTGCTAGAGATAAATTAAATGCTTTCTTT
TRBJ2-3,TRBV4-2,TRBD2,few,CASSQVTGTSGSTDTQYF,TGTGCCAGCAGCCAGGTTACCGGGACTAGCGGTAGCACAGATACGCAGTATTTT
TRBJ2-5,TRBV29-1,TRBD1,-,CSIRGQVQETQYF,TGCAGCATCAGGGGGCAGGTCCAAGAGACCCAGTACTTC
TRBJ1-2,TRBV18,-,-,CASSPRTPGYGYTF,TGTGCCAGCTCACCACGTACCCCGGGCTATGGCTACACCTTC
TRBJ1-2,TRBV28,-,few,CASSLSGGADYGYTF,TGTGCCAGCAGTTTATCAGGTGGGGCCGACTATGGCTACACCTTC
TRBJ2-7,TRBV7-2,TRBD2,-,CASSLGASGREQYF,TGTGCCAGCAGCTTAGGGGCTAGCGGGAGGGAGCAGTACTTC
TRBJ2-2,TRBV7-6,-,few,CASSDNTNTGELFF,TGTGCCAGCAGCGACAATACGAACACCGGGGAGCTGTTTTTT
TRBJ2-7,TRBV28,-,few,CASSFPGVREQYF,TGTGCCAGCAGTTTCCCGGGGGTCAGGGAGCAGTACTTC
TRBJ2-2,TRBV7-9,TRBD2,-,CARSSGRLTGELFF,TGTGCCAGATCGAGCGGGAGGTTGACCGGGGAGCTGTTTTTT
TRBJ1-5,TRBV28,TRBD1,-,CASNPRTGRNQPQHF,TGTGCCAGCAATCCAAGGACAGGTAGAAATCAGCCCCAGCATTTT
TRBJ2-7,TRBV9,-,-,CASNRVPYEQYF,TGTGCCAGCAACAGGGTTCCCTACGAGCAGTACTTC
TRBJ2-1,TRBV7-2,TRBD2,few,CASSSQPGTSFDEQFF,TGTGCCAGCAGCTCTCAGCCCGGGACTAGCTTCGATGAGCAGTTCTTC